This TCR beta chain stems from a study of T cells after yellow fever vaccination. V was clipped by 2 bases and J by 3 bases; unmatched bases: 5. CDR1 is SEHNR, CDR2 FQNEAQ, per germline (reference sequence). This CDR3 contains 15 residues. Each CDR3 protein is one row after TCRdb ran MiXCR on the 5' RACE reads. The sample lists about 50,000 distinct CDR3 sequences, around 6.1% seen once, with 25% to 40% in the top ten. The chain joins TRBV7-9 to TRBJ2-7; 9 bases match TRBD2. The TCR sequence derives from a man between 18 and 35 years old who received the YFV17D yellow fever vaccine. The sequencing here drew on PBMCs, either bulk or a sorted T-cell subset (CD4+, CD8+, memory, or dextramer-sorted; not recorded which), taken on the day of the yellow fever booster vaccination. For the CDR3, the DNA is TGTGCCAGCAGCTTACTCGGGACTAGCAACTACGAGCAGTACTTC. Protein sequence: CASSLLGTSNYEQYF.